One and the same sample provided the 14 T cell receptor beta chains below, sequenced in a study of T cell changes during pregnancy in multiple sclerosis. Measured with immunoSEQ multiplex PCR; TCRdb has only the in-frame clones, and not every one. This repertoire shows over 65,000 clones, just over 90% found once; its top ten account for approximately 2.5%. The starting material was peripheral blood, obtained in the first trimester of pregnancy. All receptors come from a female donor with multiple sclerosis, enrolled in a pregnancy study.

This CDR3 is CASSPDRAGGYTF. The CDR3, as DNA: TGTGCCAGCAGCCCTGACAGGGCGGGCGGCTACACCTTC. V and J are TRBV14 and TRBJ1-2, with TRBD1 identical over 7 bases. Per the germline V gene, CDR1 is SGHDN and CDR2 is FVKESK. CDR3 size: 13 residues. The V and J ends lost 4 bases and 8 bases, in that order; junction bases with no gene match: 7.

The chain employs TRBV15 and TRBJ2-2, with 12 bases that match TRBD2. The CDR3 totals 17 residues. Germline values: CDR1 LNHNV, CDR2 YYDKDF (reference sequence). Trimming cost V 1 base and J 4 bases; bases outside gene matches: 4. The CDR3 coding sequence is TGTGCCACCAGCAGAGGACTAGCGGGAGAAGGCACCGGGGAGCTGTTTTTT. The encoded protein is CATSRGLAGEGTGELFF.

CDR3 nucleotide sequence: TGTGCCAGCAGCTTACTCCGGGATGATGAGCAGTTCTTC. It codes for CASSLLRDDEQFF. The chain recombines TRBV7-3 with TRBJ2-1; TRBD2 might be the D (5 bases). The germline CDR1 and CDR2 sequences are SGHTA and FQGTGA. This CDR3 is 13 amino acids long. The germline V and J ends were trimmed by 2 bases and 8 bases, with 10 bases remaining between them.

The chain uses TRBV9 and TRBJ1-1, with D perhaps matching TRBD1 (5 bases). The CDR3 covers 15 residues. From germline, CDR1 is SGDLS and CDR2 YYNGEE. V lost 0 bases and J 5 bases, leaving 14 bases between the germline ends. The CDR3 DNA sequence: TGTGCCAGCAGCGTAGAGTCAGGGATGTATACTGAAGCTTTCTTT. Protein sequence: CASSVESGMYTEAFF.

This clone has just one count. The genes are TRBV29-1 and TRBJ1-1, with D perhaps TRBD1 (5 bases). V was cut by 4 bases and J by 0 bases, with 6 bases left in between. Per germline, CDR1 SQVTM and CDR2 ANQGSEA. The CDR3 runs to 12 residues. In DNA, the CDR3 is TGCAGCGTTGGGGGCATGAACACTGAAGCTTTCTTT. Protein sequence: CSVGGMNTEAFF.

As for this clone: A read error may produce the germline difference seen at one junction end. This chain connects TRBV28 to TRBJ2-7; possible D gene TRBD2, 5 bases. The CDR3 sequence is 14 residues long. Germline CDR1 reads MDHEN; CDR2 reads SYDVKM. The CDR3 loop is CASRFEGSTYEQYF. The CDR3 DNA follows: TGTGCCAGCCGTTTTGAGGGAAGCACCTACGAGCAGTACTTC.

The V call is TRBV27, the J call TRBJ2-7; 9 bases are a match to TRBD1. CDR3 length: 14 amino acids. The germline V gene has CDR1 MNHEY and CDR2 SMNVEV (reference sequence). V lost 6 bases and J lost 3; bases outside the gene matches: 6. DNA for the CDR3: TGTGCCAGCAGCACGACAGGGGGAAGCTACGAGCAGTACTTC. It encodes CASSTTGGSYEQYF.

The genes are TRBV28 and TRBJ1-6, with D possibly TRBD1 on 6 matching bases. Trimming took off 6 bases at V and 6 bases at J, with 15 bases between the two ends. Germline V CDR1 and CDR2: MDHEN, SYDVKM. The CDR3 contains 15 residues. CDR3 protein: CASRPRGLINSPLHF. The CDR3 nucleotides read TGTGCCAGCAGGCCCAGGGGTCTAATTAATTCACCCCTCCACTTT.

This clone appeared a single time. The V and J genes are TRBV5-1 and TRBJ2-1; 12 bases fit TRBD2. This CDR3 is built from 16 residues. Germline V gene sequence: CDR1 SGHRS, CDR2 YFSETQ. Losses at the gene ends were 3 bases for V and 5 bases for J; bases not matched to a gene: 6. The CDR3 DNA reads TGCGCCAGCAGCTCCCAAGGACTAGCGGGGAACAATGAGCAGTTCTTC. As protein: CASSSQGLAGNNEQFF.

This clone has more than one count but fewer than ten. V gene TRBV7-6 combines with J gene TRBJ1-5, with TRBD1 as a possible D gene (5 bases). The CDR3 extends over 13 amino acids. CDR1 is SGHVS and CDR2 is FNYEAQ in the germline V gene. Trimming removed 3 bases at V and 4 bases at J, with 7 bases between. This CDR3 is CASSLTANQPQHF. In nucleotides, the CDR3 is TGTGCCAGCAGCTTGACAGCAAATCAGCCCCAGCATTTT.

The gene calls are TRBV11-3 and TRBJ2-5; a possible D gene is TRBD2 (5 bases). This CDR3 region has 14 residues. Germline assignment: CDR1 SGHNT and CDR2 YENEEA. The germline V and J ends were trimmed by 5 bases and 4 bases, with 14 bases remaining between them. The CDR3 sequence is CASSPNWAGETQYF. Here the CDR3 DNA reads TGTGCCAGCAGCCCCAACTGGGCGGGAGAGACCCAGTACTTC.

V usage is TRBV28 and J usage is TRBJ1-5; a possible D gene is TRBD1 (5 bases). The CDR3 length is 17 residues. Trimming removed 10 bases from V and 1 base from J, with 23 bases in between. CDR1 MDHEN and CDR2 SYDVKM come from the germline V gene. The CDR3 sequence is CATVPPARAGSNQPQHF. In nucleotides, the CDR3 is TGTGCCACCGTCCCCCCCGCCAGGGCGGGGAGCAATCAGCCCCAGCATTTT.

The CDR3 nucleotides are TGTGCCAGCTCATTTGACAGTCCTAGATTCTACAATGAGCAGTTCTTC. It translates to CASSFDSPRFYNEQFF. The V gene is TRBV18, the J gene TRBJ2-1, with a tentative D call TRBD1 (5 bases). The V gene's germline CDR1 is KGHSH and CDR2 LQKENI. The CDR3 consists of 16 residues. V was shortened by 5 bases and J by 3 bases, with 17 bases between the two germline ends.

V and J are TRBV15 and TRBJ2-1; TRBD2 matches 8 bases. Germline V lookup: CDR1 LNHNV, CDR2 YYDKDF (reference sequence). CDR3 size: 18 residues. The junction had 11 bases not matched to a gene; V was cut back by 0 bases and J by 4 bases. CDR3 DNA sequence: TGTGCCACCAGCAGAGATTCCGGGAGGGACTCTGGGTACAATGAGCAGTTCTTC. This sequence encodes CATSRDSGRDSGYNEQFF.